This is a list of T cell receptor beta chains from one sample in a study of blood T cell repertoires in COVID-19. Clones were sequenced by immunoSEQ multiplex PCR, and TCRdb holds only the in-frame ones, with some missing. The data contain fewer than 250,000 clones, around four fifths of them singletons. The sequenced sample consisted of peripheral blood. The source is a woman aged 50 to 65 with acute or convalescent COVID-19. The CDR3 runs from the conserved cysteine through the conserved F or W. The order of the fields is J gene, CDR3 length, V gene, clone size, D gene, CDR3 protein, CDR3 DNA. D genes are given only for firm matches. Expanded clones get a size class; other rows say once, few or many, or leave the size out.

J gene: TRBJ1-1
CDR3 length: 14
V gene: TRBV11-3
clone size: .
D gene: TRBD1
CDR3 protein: CASSPGQGWTEAFF
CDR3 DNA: TGTGCCAGCAGCCCCGGACAGGGGTGGACTGAAGCTTTCTTT

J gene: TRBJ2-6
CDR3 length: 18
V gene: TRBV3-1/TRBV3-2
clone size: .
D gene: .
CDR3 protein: CASSQAAGWLFGANVLTF
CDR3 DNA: TGTGCCAGCAGCCAAGCAGCGGGCTGGTTGTTTGGGGCCAACGTCCTGACTTTC

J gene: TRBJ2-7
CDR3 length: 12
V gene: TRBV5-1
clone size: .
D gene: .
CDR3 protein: CASSPTVDEQYF
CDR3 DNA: TGCGCCAGCAGCCCGACAGTAGACGAGCAGTACTTC

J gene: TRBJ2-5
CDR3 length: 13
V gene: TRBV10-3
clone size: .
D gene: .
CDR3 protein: CAISEGRGETQYF
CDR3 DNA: TGTGCCATCAGTGAAGGCAGGGGAGAGACCCAGTACTTC

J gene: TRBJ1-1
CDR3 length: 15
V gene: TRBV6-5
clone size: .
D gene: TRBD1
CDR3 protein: CASRDLRGRNTEAFF
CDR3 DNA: TGTGCCAGCAGGGACCTCAGGGGGCGGAACACTGAAGCTTTCTTT

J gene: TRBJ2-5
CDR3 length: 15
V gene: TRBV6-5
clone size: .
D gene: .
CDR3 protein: CASSSPYSGSETQYF
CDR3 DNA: TGTGCCAGCAGTTCTCCTTATTCAGGGTCCGAGACCCAGTACTTC

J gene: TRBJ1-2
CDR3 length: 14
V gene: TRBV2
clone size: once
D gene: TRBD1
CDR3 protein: CASRGQGSHYGYTF
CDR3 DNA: TGTGCCAGCAGGGGACAGGGGAGTCACTATGGCTACACCTTC

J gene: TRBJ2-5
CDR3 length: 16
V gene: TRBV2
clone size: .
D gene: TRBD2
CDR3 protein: CASSEWLAGDWETQYF
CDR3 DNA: TGTGCCAGCAGTGAGTGGCTAGCGGGAGATTGGGAGACCCAGTACTTC

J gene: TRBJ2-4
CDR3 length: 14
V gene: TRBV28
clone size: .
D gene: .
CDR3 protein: CASSETREENIQYF
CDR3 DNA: TGTGCCAGCAGTGAGACTAGAGAGGAAAACATTCAGTACTTC

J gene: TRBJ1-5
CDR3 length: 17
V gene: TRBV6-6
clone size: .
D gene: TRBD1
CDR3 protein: CASSLVPGQAGNQPQHF
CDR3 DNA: TGTGCCAGCAGTCTAGTTCCGGGACAGGCGGGAAATCAGCCCCAGCATTTT

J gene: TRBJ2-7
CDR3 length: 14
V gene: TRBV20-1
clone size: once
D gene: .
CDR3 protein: CSASSAGGTYEQYF
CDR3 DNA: TGCAGTGCTAGTTCGGCAGGGGGGACCTACGAGCAGTACTTC

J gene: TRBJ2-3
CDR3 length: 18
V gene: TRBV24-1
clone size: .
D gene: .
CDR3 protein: CATSDATPRMEGTDTQYF
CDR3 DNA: TGTGCCACCAGTGATGCGACTCCGCGCATGGAGGGCACAGATACGCAGTATTTT

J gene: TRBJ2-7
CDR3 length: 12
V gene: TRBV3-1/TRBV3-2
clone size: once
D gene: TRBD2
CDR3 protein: CASSQGGGEQYF
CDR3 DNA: TGTGCCAGCAGCCAGGGGGGGGGAGAGCAGTACTTC

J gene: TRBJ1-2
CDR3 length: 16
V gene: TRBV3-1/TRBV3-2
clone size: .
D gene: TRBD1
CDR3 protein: CASSHSRGQGAAGYTF
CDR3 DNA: TGTGCCAGCAGCCATTCCCGGGGACAGGGGGCGGCTGGCTACACCTTC

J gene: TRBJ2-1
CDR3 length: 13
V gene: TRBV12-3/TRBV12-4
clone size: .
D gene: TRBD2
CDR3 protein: CASTPSGTDEQFF
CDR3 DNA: TGTGCCAGCACTCCGAGCGGGACGGATGAGCAGTTCTTC

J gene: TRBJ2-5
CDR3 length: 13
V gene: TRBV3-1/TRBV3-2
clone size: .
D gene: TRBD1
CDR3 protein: CASSLGQGETQYF
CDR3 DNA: TGTGCCAGCAGCCTTGGACAGGGGGAGACCCAGTACTTC

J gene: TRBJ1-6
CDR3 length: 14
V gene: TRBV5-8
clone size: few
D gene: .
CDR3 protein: CASSLQANNSPLHF
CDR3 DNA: TGTGCCAGCAGCTTGCAGGCTAATAATTCACCCCTCCACTTT

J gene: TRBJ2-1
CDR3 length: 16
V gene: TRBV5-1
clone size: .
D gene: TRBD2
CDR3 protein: CASSLDPSGSFNEQFF
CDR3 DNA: TGCGCCAGCAGCTTGGACCCGAGCGGGAGTTTCAATGAGCAGTTCTTC

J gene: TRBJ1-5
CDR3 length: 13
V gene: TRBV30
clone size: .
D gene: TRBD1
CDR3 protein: CAWTTGGTQPQHF
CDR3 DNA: TGTGCCTGGACTACAGGGGGCACTCAGCCCCAGCATTTT

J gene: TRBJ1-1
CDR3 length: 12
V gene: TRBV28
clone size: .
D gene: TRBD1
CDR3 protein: CASIPQGAAAFF
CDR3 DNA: TGTGCCAGCATTCCCCAGGGGGCTGCAGCTTTCTTT

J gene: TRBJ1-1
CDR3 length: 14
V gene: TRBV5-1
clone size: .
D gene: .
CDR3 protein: CASSFDSRNTEAFF
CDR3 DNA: TGCGCCAGCAGCTTTGACAGCCGGAACACTGAAGCTTTCTTT

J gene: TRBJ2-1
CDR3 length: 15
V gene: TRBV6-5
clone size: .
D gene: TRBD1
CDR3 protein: CASSYGTGGYNEQFF
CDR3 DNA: TGTGCCAGCAGTTACGGCACAGGGGGATACAATGAGCAGTTCTTC

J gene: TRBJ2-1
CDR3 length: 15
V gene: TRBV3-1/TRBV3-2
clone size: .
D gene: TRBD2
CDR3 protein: CASSLGLAGAPEQFF
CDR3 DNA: TGTGCCAGCAGCCTGGGACTAGCGGGAGCCCCTGAGCAGTTCTTC